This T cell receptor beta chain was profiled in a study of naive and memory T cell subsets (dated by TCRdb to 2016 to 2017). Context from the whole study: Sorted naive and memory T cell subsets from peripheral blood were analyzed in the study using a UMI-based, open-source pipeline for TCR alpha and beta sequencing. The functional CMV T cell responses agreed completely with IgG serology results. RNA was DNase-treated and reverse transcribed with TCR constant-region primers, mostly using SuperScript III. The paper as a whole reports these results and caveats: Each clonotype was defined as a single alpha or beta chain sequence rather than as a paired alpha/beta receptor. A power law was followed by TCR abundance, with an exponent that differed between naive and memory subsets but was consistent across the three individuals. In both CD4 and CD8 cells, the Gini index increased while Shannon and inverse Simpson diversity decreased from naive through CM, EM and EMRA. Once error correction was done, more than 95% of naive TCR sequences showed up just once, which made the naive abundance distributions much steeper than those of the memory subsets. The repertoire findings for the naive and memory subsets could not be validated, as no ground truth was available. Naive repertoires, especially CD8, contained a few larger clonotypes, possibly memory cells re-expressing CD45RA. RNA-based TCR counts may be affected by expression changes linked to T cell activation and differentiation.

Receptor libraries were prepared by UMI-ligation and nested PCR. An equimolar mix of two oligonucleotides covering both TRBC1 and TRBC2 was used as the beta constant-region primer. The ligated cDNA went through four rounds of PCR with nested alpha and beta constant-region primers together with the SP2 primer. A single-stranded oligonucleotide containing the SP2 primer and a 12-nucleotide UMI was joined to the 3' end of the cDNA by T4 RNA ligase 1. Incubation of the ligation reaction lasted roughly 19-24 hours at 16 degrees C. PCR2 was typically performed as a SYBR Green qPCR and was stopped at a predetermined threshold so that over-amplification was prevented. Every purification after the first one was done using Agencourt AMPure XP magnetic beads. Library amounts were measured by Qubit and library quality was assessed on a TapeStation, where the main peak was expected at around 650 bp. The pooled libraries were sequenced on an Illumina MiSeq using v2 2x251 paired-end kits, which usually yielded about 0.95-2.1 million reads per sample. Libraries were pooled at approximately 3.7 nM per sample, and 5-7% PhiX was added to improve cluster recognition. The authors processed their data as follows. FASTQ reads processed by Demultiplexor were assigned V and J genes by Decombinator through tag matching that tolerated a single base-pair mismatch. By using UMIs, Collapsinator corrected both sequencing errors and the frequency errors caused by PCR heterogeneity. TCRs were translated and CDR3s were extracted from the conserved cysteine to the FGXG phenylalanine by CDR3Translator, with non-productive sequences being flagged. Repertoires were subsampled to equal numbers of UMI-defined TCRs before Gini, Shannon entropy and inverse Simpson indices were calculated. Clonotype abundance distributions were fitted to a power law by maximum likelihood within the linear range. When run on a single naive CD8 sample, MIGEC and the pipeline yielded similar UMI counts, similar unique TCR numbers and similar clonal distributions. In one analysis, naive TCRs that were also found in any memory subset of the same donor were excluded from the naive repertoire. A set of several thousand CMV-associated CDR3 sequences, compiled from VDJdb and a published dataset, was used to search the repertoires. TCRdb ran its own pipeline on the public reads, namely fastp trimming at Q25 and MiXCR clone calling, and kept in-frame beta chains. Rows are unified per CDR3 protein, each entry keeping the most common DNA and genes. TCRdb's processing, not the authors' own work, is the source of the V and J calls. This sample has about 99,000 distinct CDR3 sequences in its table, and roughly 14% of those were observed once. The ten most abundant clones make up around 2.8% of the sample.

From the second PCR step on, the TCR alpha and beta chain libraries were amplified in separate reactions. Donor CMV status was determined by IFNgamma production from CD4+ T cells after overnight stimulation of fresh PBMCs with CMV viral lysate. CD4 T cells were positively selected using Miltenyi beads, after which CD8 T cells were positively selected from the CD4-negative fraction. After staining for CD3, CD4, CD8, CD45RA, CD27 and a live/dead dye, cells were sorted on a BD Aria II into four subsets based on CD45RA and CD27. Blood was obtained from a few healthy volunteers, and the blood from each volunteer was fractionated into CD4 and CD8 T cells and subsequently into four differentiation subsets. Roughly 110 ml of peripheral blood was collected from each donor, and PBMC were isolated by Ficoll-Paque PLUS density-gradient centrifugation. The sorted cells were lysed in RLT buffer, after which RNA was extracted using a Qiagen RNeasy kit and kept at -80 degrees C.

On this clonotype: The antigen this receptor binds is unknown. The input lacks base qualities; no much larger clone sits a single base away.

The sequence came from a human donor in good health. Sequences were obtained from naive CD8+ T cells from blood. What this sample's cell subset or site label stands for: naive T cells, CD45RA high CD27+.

The base sequence is TGTGCCAGCAGCCCTTTCGCTAGCGGGGACAAAGGCTATGAGCAGTTCTTC. Translation gives CASSPFASGDKGYEQFF. The rearranged chain carries TRBV14 and TRBJ2-1, with 9 central nucleotides matching TRBD2. CDR1 and CDR2 are drawn from the germline V gene: SGHDN, FVKESK. Germline trimming: 4 bases from V, 8 bases from J; junction bases outside gene matches: 15. Reading from cysteine to phenylalanine, the CDR3 counts 17 amino acids. The retained sequence is limited to the CDR3, 51 bases, with the frame set at the first base. Extended through the reference TRBV14 and TRBJ2-1 proteins, this CDR3 yields the full variable domain: EAGVTQFPSHSVIEKGQTVTLRCDPISGHDNLYWYRRVMGKEIKFLLHFVKESKQDESGMPNNRFLAERTGGTYSTLKVQPAELEDSGVYFCASSPFASGDKGYEQFFGPGTRLTVL.